This TCR beta chain was obtained from a study of human T cells and chemical hapten exposure. As to time point: pre-sensitization, week 0. Sample treatment: therapeutic diphenylcyclopropenone sensitization with weekly scalp DPC. The total RNA was obtained from whole blood that was not fractionated. Study-level points and caveats: No alteration of TCRs above 1 in 1000 frequency was seen with DPC sensitization.

This clonotype came up many times. Its antigen is not known. Original processing notes: Per-sample TCR counts ranged from about 23,224 to 750,000, median 95,638. TCRdb re-called the RACE reads with MiXCR, one entry per CDR3 protein. TCRdb assigned the V and J calls; the authors' analysis was not used. Among almost 35,000 distinct CDR3 sequences listed, 10% were seen once. The V and J ends lost 0 bases and 7 bases, in that order; junction bases with no gene match: 13. Germline CDR1 SGDLS, CDR2 YYNGEE. The CDR3 loop spans 18 amino acids. The J gene is TRBJ2-1, the V gene TRBV9; 10 positions match TRBD2. Material: whole blood, obtained in connection with sensitization to the hapten diphenylcyclopropenone (DPC). This sequence was found in a man aged 50 to 59 with alopecia areata. Some clones in this sample may be carry-over from other donors' samples. CDR3 sequence: CASSVDDWVAGGLNEQFF. CDR3 in DNA: TGTGCCAGCAGCGTAGATGATTGGGTAGCGGGAGGATTAAATGAGCAGTTCTTC.